What follows are 21 T cell receptor beta chains derived from one specimen sequenced in a study of radiotherapy plus CTLA-4 blockade in lung cancer. The protocol was immunoSEQ multiplex PCR, while the TCRdb copy is restricted to in-frame clones and leaves out a portion. The sample consists of roughly 88,000 clones, 80% to 90% of them appearing once. Sample: peripheral blood, taken from a patient treated with radiotherapy plus ipilimumab. The receptors were sampled from a human donor with non-small cell lung cancer who had stable disease on radiotherapy plus ipilimumab.

The sample holds a few counts of this clone. The chain is built from TRBV5-4 and TRBJ1-3; 7 bases are shared with TRBD1. CDR3 length: 17 residues. V gave up 0 bases and J gave up 1 base; unmatched junction bases: 7. Per the germline V gene, CDR1 is SGHNT and CDR2 is YYREEE (reference sequence). The CDR3 DNA reads TGTGCCAGCAGCTTGGCCCCAGGGGGAATATCTGGAAACACCATATATTTT. This codes for CASSLAPGGISGNTIYF. Looking up the rest from reference TRBV5-4 and TRBJ1-3 gives the full variable domain: ETGVTQSPTHLIKTRGQQVTLRCSSQSGHNTVSWYQQALGQGPQFIFQYYREEENGRGNFPPRFSGLQFPNYSSELNVNALELDDSALYLCASSLAPGGISGNTIYFGEGSWLTVV.

V is TRBV14 and J is TRBJ1-1, with TRBD1 as a possible D gene (6 bases). The CDR3 covers 15 residues. CDR1 and CDR2 from the germline V gene are SGHDN and FVKESK. Trimming removed 0 bases at V and 1 base at J, with 9 bases between. The CDR3 sequence is CASSQDLQGNTEAFF. In DNA form, the CDR3 reads TGTGCCAGCAGCCAAGATTTACAGGGGAACACTGAAGCTTTCTTT.

The gene calls are TRBV7-3 and TRBJ1-5; 8 nucleotides align to TRBD1. Trimming took 3 bases from V and 4 from J; bases not matched to a gene: 5. The CDR3 has 15 amino acids. Germline loops: CDR1 SGHTA, CDR2 FQGTGA. The CDR3 loop is CASSFDRGKNQPQHF. The DNA of the CDR3 is TGTGCCAGCAGCTTCGACAGGGGCAAGAATCAGCCCCAGCATTTT.

V is TRBV9 and J is TRBJ1-2, with 10 bases matching TRBD1. The germline V gene has CDR1 SGDLS and CDR2 YYNGEE. The CDR3 sequence is 18 residues long. J gave up 0 bases and V 4 bases, and 12 bases lay outside the gene matches. The CDR3 reads CASSSSRQGANTNYGYTF. The CDR3 DNA follows: TGTGCCAGCAGCTCCAGCCGACAGGGGGCGAATACTAACTATGGCTACACCTTC. Combining the CDR3 with reference TRBV9 and TRBJ1-2 gives the whole variable domain DSGVTQTPKHLITATGQRVTLRCSPRSGDLSVYWYQQSLDQGLQFLIQYYNGEERAKGNILERFSAQQFPDLHSELNLSSLELGDSALYFCASSSSRQGANTNYGYTFGSGTRLTVV.

This clone was observed once. This chain uses TRBV5-1 with TRBJ2-7; D remains ambiguous. The V and J ends lost 7 bases and 5 bases respectively, with 13 bases between them. The CDR3 length is 12 residues. Germline V gene sequence: CDR1 SGHRS, CDR2 YFSETQ. This CDR3 is CASARLAHEQYF. In nucleotides, the CDR3 is TGCGCCAGCGCCCGTTTGGCCCACGAGCAGTACTTC.

This clone was observed once. The rearrangement links TRBV10-3 to TRBJ2-5; TRBD1 or TRBD2 may be the D gene (5 bases each). The germline V gene has CDR1 ENHRY and CDR2 SYGVKD. Between the trimmed V and J ends, which lost 6 bases and 5 bases, there was a span of 22 bases. This CDR3 is 16 amino acids long. CDR3 sequence reads: CAIRPGPVLGQETQYF. As DNA, the CDR3 is TGTGCCATCAGGCCGGGGCCGGTTCTGGGCCAGGAGACCCAGTACTTC.

This chain joins TRBV27 and TRBJ2-2, with 9 nucleotides matching TRBD1. The germline V gene has CDR1 MNHEY and CDR2 SMNVEV (reference sequence). CDR3 length: 15 amino acids. After removal of 3 bases from V and 5 bases from J, the junction contained 4 bases not matched to a gene. CDR3 in DNA: TGTGCCAGCAGTTTCGGGACAGGGTGGACCGGGGAGCTGTTTTTT. This sequence encodes CASSFGTGWTGELFF.

The chain links TRBV9 to TRBJ1-1, with D perhaps TRBD1 (6 bases). With 2 bases removed from V and 0 bases from J, the gap between germline ends came to 8 bases. This CDR3 is built from 14 residues. CDR1 SGDLS and CDR2 YYNGEE come from the germline V gene. The CDR3 loop is CASSVRGMNTEAFF. The CDR3 region has the DNA TGTGCCAGCAGCGTCAGGGGTATGAACACTGAAGCTTTCTTT.

The chain recombines TRBV18 with TRBJ2-5; weak D call: TRBD2 (6 bases). Trimming removed 2 bases from V and 2 bases from J, with 9 bases in between. This CDR3 spans 14 amino acids. Germline CDR1 is KGHSH and CDR2 is LQKENI. CDR3 loop: CASSPSGVQETQYF. For the CDR3, the DNA is TGTGCCAGCTCACCATCGGGGGTTCAAGAGACCCAGTACTTC.

The chain recombines TRBV2 with TRBJ2-1, with 8 positions matching TRBD2. The germline CDR1 and CDR2 sequences are SNHLY and FYNNEI. The CDR3 runs to 13 residues. V was pared by 3 bases and J by 13 bases, with 8 bases of the junction left unmatched. CDR3 sequence (DNA): TGTGCCAGCAGTGACCAAGAAGCGGGAGAACAGTTCTTC. Its translation is CASSDQEAGEQFF.

This clone was seen only once. The chain joins TRBV28 to TRBJ2-2, with 7 nucleotides matching TRBD2. Germline CDR1 reads MDHEN; CDR2 reads SYDVKM. The CDR3 consists of 16 residues. Trimming cost V 8 bases and J 6 bases; bases outside gene matches: 15. In DNA form, the CDR3 reads TGTGCCAGCCGCCGATTTGGCCCGGGAGGTGCCGGGGAGCTGTTTTTT. It yields the protein CASRRFGPGGAGELFF.

The rearrangement joins TRBV28 to TRBJ2-2; D is perhaps TRBD1 (5 bases). This CDR3 is 13 amino acids long. Trimming shortened V by 7 bases and J by 5 bases, and 11 bases separated the two germline ends. Per the germline V gene, CDR1 is MDHEN and CDR2 is SYDVKM. DNA for the CDR3: TGTGCCAGCAAGAAGACAGAGACCGGGGAGCTGTTTTTT. As protein: CASKKTETGELFF.

The chain carries TRBV6-5 and TRBJ1-5; 10 bases fit TRBD1. With V trimmed by 4 bases and J by 9 bases, 12 bases remained unmatched. The V gene's germline CDR1 is MNHEY and CDR2 SVGAGI. The CDR3 has 16 amino acids. CDR3 protein: CASSLSGTGDLRPQHF. The CDR3 DNA sequence: TGTGCCAGCAGTTTATCCGGGACAGGGGACCTCCGGCCCCAGCATTTT.

This sequence joins TRBV4-1 and TRBJ1-1; D ambiguous. CDR1 is MGHRA, CDR2 YSYEKL, per germline. The CDR3 is 16 amino acids. Trimming cost V 3 bases and J 6 bases, with 20 bases left between them. CDR3 nucleotide sequence: TGCGCCAGCAGCCAGAGGTCAGTTACTAAGGACGCTGAAGCTTTCTTT. Protein product: CASSQRSVTKDAEAFF.

The V gene is TRBV27, the J gene TRBJ2-1, with 9 positions matching TRBD1. The CDR3 spans 15 residues. Germline-derived CDR1 and CDR2 are MNHEY and SMNVEV (reference sequence). Losses at the gene ends were 5 bases for V and 8 bases for J; bases not matched to a gene: 10. The CDR3 sequence: CASSPRQGVGYEQFF. Here the CDR3 DNA reads TGTGCCAGCAGTCCCCGACAGGGGGTAGGCTATGAGCAGTTCTTC.

This clone was detected once. The genes are TRBV5-1 and TRBJ2-3; TRBD1 agrees at 10 bases. The germline CDR1 and CDR2 sequences are SGHRS and YFSETQ. V shed 4 bases and J 4 bases; nucleotides not matched to a gene: 3. The CDR3 is 14 amino acids. CDR3 region: CASSTGQGADTQYF. The CDR3 DNA sequence: TGCGCCAGCAGCACCGGACAGGGGGCAGATACGCAGTATTTT.

This chain links TRBV4-2 with TRBJ2-1; TRBD1 agrees at 7 bases. This CDR3 has 22 amino acids. V was clipped by 0 bases and J by 0 bases; unmatched bases: 20. CDR1 is LGHNA, CDR2 YNFKEQ, per germline. In nucleotides, the CDR3 is TGTGCCAGCAGCCAAGACCCGCCCCCGACAGGGCTCCTGGAAAGCTCCTACAATGAGCAGTTCTTC. Translated: CASSQDPPPTGLLESSYNEQFF.

The chain is built from TRBV28 and TRBJ1-5; D is ambiguous. This CDR3 is 14 amino acids long. Germline lookup yields CDR1 MDHEN and CDR2 SYDVKM. Deletions cut 5 bases from V and 7 bases from J, with 15 bases between. In nucleotides, the CDR3 is TGTGCCAGCAGTCAGTTAGGCCTAATACAGCCCCAGCATTTT. This sequence encodes CASSQLGLIQPQHF.

The chain carries TRBV6-1 and TRBJ1-1; no clear D. Trimming took off 5 bases at V and 3 bases at J, with 10 bases between the two ends. The germline V gene has CDR1 MNHNS and CDR2 SASEGT. The CDR3 spans 13 residues. CDR3 sequence: CASSPLLDTEAFF. CDR3 DNA: TGTGCCAGCAGTCCGCTATTAGACACTGAAGCTTTCTTT.

This clone was seen once. The rearrangement uses TRBV11-3 and TRBJ2-1; D gene uncertain. V shed 2 bases and J shed 5 bases, with 10 bases lying between them. CDR3 length equals 14 residues. Per the germline V gene, CDR1 is SGHNT and CDR2 is YENEEA. CDR3 amino acids: CASSLSSTDNEQFF. The CDR3 region has the DNA TGTGCCAGCAGCTTAAGTTCTACCGACAATGAGCAGTTCTTC. Based on the CDR3 plus reference TRBV11-3 and TRBJ2-1, the full variable domain is EAGVVQSPRYKIIEKKQPVAFWCNPISGHNTLYWYLQNLGQGPELLIRYENEEAVDDSQLPKDRFSAERLKGVDSTLKIQPAELGDSAVYLCASSLSSTDNEQFFGPGTRLTVL.

The chain recombines TRBV30 with TRBJ2-3, with TRBD2 matching over 14 bases. The germline CDR1 and CDR2 sequences are GTSNPN and SVGIG (reference sequence). The trim removed 5 bases at V and 5 bases at J, leaving 0 bases unmatched. The CDR3 is 13 amino acids. The chain's CDR3 is CAWGTSGGDTQYF. In DNA, the CDR3 is TGTGCCTGGGGGACTAGCGGGGGAGATACGCAGTATTTT.